The entry below describes one T cell receptor beta chain. This entry comes from a study of control samples from healthy donors and cancer patients. Assay used: immunoSEQ multiplex PCR; TCRdb lists only in-frame clones, some missing. Here the sample spans approximately 150,000 clones, about nine tenths being singletons. V lost 3 bases to trimming and J lost 2 bases, with 7 bases between them. The CDR3 runs 13 residues. Germline loops: CDR1 SQVTM, CDR2 ANQGSEA. J is TRBJ2-2 and V is TRBV29-1, with no clear D. This TCR was sampled from a woman in her 40s in good health. Sequenced sample: blood. As DNA, the CDR3 is TGCAGCGTTGATCAGGAAAACACCGGGGAGCTGTTTTTT. Its protein product is CSVDQENTGELFF.